This T cell receptor (beta chain) stems from a study of blood T cell repertoires in COVID-19. Study at large: The cDNA or gDNA used as material had been derived from T cells, B-cell-depleted T cells, or PBMCs.

This clone was seen only once. TCRdb keeps only in-frame clones here, not all; method: immunoSEQ multiplex PCR. The sample lists roughly 86,000 clones, about four fifths occurring once. V was trimmed by 5 bases and J by 0 bases, leaving 14 bases between them. The CDR3 has 16 residues. CDR1 and CDR2 (germline): SGHVS, FQNEAQ. Sequenced sample: peripheral blood. This TCR was recovered from a man aged 55 to 70 with acute or convalescent COVID-19. The J gene is TRBJ2-4, the V gene TRBV7-8, with a possible D match to TRBD2 (6 bases). The chain's CDR3 is CASSPYGSLAKNIQYF. CDR3 coding DNA: TGTGCCAGCAGCCCCTACGGGAGTCTAGCCAAAAACATTCAGTACTTC. Full variable domain (rest looked up from reference TRBV7-8 and TRBJ2-4): GAGVSQSPRYKVAKRGQDVALRCDPISGHVSLFWYQQALGQGPEFLTYFQNEAQLDKSGLPSDRFFAERPEGSVSTLKIQRTQQEDSAVYLCASSPYGSLAKNIQYFGAGTRLSVL.